Below, 10 T cell receptor beta chains from the same sample are listed, as sequenced in a study of T cells in Graves' hyperthyroidism and ophthalmopathy. RNA transcripts served as the template for amplifying TCR beta CDR3 regions. During a first-round RT-PCR of the TCR CDR3, the HTBI primer set was used. TCRdb ran MiXCR on the multiplex PCR reads and lists one entry per CDR3 protein. This table holds roughly 660,000 distinct CDR3 sequences, around 16% found once. Sequenced: blood. Receptors originate from a middle-aged man with Graves' hyperthyroidism.

This clonotype was recorded at least ten times. The rearrangement uses TRBV28 and TRBJ1-1, with TRBD1 identical over 8 bases. V lost 5 bases and J lost 4; bases outside the gene matches: 12. The CDR3 is 16 amino acids. From germline, CDR1 is MDHEN and CDR2 SYDVKM. In DNA form, the CDR3 reads TGTGCCAGCAGTACCCACTGGACAGGGTCGGGCACTGAAGCTTTCTTT. The encoded protein is CASSTHWTGSGTEAFF.

This sequence joins TRBV28 and TRBJ2-7; TRBD2 matches at 12 bases. V shed 10 bases, J shed 6 bases, and the junction held 10 bases outside the gene matches. Germline assignment: CDR1 MDHEN and CDR2 SYDVKM. This CDR3 has 14 residues. CDR3 in DNA: TGTGCCACCGACACTAGCGGGAGGAAATCCGAGCAGTACTTC. The encoded protein is CATDTSGRKSEQYF. Together with reference TRBV28 and TRBJ2-7, the CDR3 gives the full variable domain: DVKVTQSSRYLVKRTGEKVFLECVQDMDHENMFWYRQDPGLGLRLIYFSYDVKMKEKGDIPEGYSVSREKKERFSLILESASTNQTSMYLCATDTSGRKSEQYFGPGTRLTVT.

This clonotype was seen repeatedly, ten times or more. The V gene is TRBV7-2, the J gene TRBJ1-6, with D hard to call. CDR1 and CDR2 from the germline V gene are SGHTA and FQGNSA. Deletions cut 4 bases from V and 7 bases from J, with 8 bases between. This CDR3 is built from 13 residues. The CDR3 nucleotides read TGTGCCAGCAGCTCGGATTCAAATTCACCCCTCCACTTT. It specifies CASSSDSNSPLHF.

This chain uses TRBV3-1 with TRBJ1-4; D is ambiguous. The germline gives CDR1 LGHDT, CDR2 YNNKEL (reference sequence). CDR3 length: 14 amino acids. Trimming pared 3 bases from V and 6 bases from J, leaving 11 bases between. DNA of the CDR3: TGTGCCAGCAGCCAGGGGAAAAGGGATGAAAAACTGTTTTTT. It yields the protein CASSQGKRDEKLFF.

This clonotype was picked up many times. This chain connects TRBV2 to TRBJ2-7; 10 bases line up with TRBD1. Germline V CDR1 and CDR2: SNHLY, FYNNEI. V shed 6 bases, J shed 0 bases, and the junction held 5 bases outside the gene matches. The CDR3 length is 15 residues. CDR3: CASRVDRGNSYEQYF. Written as DNA, the CDR3 is TGTGCCAGCAGGGTGGACAGGGGGAACTCCTACGAGCAGTACTTC.

This clonotype was recorded at least ten times. This chain connects TRBV28 to TRBJ1-1; D is unresolved. This CDR3 has 14 residues. The germline V and J ends were trimmed by 2 bases and 0 bases, with 7 bases remaining between them. CDR1 and CDR2 (germline): MDHEN, SYDVKM. The CDR3 DNA sequence: TGTGCCAGCAGTTTAACGGTTTTGAACACTGAAGCTTTCTTT. Protein sequence: CASSLTVLNTEAFF. The whole variable domain, remainder taken from reference TRBV28 and TRBJ1-1, is DVKVTQSSRYLVKRTGEKVFLECVQDMDHENMFWYRQDPGLGLRLIYFSYDVKMKEKGDIPEGYSVSREKKERFSLILESASTNQTSMYLCASSLTVLNTEAFFGQGTRLTVV.

This clonotype has at least ten counts. The CDR3 region is CASTRTGPIPLYGYTF. DNA for the CDR3: TGTGCCAGCACTCGGACAGGGCCAATACCCCTCTATGGCTACACCTTC. The gene calls are TRBV12-3 or TRBV12-4 and TRBJ1-2, with 8 bases identical to TRBD1. V lost 7 bases and J lost 4; bases outside the gene matches: 14. The CDR3 sequence is 16 residues long.

The chain combines TRBV28 with TRBJ2-7; D not resolved. The V end lost 3 bases, the J end lost 6 bases, and 3 bases lay between the germline ends. This CDR3 comprises 10 residues. The germline CDR1 and CDR2 sequences are MDHEN and SYDVKM. The CDR3 loop is CASSFSEQYF. CDR3 nucleotides: TGTGCCAGCAGTTTCAGCGAGCAGTACTTC.

This clonotype was counted at least ten times. This rearrangement joins TRBV20-1 to TRBJ2-7; perhaps TRBD2 as D (5 bases). V lost 0 bases, J lost 7 bases, and 19 bases lay in between. The CDR3 sequence is 15 residues long. Per germline, CDR1 DFQATT and CDR2 SNEGSKA (reference sequence). The CDR3 bases are TGCAGTGCTAGAGATAAAAGAAATCTAGAGGGAGAGCAGTACTTC. Protein sequence: CSARDKRNLEGEQYF.

In its sample, this clonotype was seen many times. V usage is TRBV28 and J usage is TRBJ2-7; D may be TRBD2 (5 bases). The germline V and J ends were trimmed by 1 base and 3 bases, with 10 bases remaining between them. This CDR3 is 14 amino acids long. The germline gives CDR1 MDHEN, CDR2 SYDVKM. The CDR3 nucleotides read TGTGCCAGCAGTTTATACGAGGGCGGCTACGAGCAGTACTTC. Its protein product is CASSLYEGGYEQYF.